A single sample is the source of the 27 T cell receptor beta chains below, sequenced in a study of blood T cell repertoires in COVID-19. Measured with immunoSEQ multiplex PCR; TCRdb has only the in-frame clones, and not every one. Seen here are under 130,000 clones, approximately 88% observed once, and the top ten hold 9.5% to 15%. Sequenced: peripheral blood. These receptors were taken from a human donor in a cohort sampled during active COVID-19.

CDR3 region: CASSLEGGNQPQHF. The DNA of the CDR3 is TGTGCCAGCAGCTTGGAGGGGGGCAATCAGCCCCAGCATTTT. The gene calls are TRBV5-4 and TRBJ1-5, with a weak D call TRBD1 (6 bases). The V end lost 0 bases, the J end lost 2 bases, and 6 bases lay between the germline ends. The CDR3 runs 14 residues. CDR1 and CDR2 from the germline V gene are SGHNT and YYREEE (reference sequence).

The sample holds one count of this clone. V is TRBV2 and J is TRBJ2-2, with 12 bases matching TRBD2. The CDR3 length is 15 residues. Germline assignment: CDR1 SNHLY and CDR2 FYNNEI. V shed 6 bases, J shed 5 bases, and the junction held 4 bases outside the gene matches. The CDR3 coding sequence is TGTGCCAGCAGAGCCGGACTAGCGGGGACCGGGGAGCTGTTTTTT. Translating it yields CASRAGLAGTGELFF.

The rearrangement uses TRBV6-5 and TRBJ1-6; no clear D. Germline-derived CDR1 and CDR2 are MNHEY and SVGAGI. CDR3 length: 15 amino acids. Between the trimmed V and J ends, which lost 6 bases and 7 bases, there was a span of 16 bases. The CDR3 DNA follows: TGTGCCAGCAGAGCGGGCCGCGAGAGGAATTCACCCCTCCACTTT. Protein: CASRAGRERNSPLHF.

CDR3 loop: CASSPTGYYNSPLHF. For the CDR3, the DNA is TGTGCCAGCAGCCCTACGGGTTACTATAATTCACCCCTCCACTTT. V is TRBV7-8 and J is TRBJ1-6; D gene uncertain. The germline V gene has CDR1 SGHVS and CDR2 FQNEAQ. CDR3 length equals 15 residues. V lost 5 bases and J lost 3, with 11 bases in between.

The gene calls are TRBV28 and TRBJ1-2; D is perhaps TRBD1 (5 bases). Germline CDR1 reads MDHEN; CDR2 reads SYDVKM. The CDR3 has 16 residues. V was cut by 2 bases and J by 5 bases, with 18 bases left in between. The chain's CDR3 is CASSLKEGNSGYGYTF. CDR3 in DNA: TGTGCCAGCAGTTTAAAGGAGGGCAATTCAGGGTATGGCTACACCTTC.

This clone appeared once. V and J are TRBV14 and TRBJ1-1; TRBD1 aligns across 7 bases. V lost 4 bases and J lost 1; bases outside the gene matches: 3. Per germline, CDR1 SGHDN and CDR2 FVKESK. CDR3 length: 14 amino acids. The CDR3 DNA is TGTGCCAGCAGCCTCAGGGGGGCGAACACTGAAGCTTTCTTT. This encodes CASSLRGANTEAFF.

The gene calls are TRBV27 and TRBJ2-1; 7 positions match TRBD2. With V trimmed by 0 bases and J by 3 bases, 8 bases remained unmatched. The CDR3 runs 17 residues. The germline gives CDR1 MNHEY, CDR2 SMNVEV (reference sequence). The DNA for the CDR3 is TGTGCCAGCAGTTTATCGGTATCTAGCGGATACTACAATGAGCAGTTCTTC. It codes for CASSLSVSSGYYNEQFF.

This clone was found once. This chain joins TRBV7-8 and TRBJ1-5, with D unresolved. Trimming pared 5 bases from V and 3 bases from J, leaving 14 bases between. From germline, CDR1 is SGHVS and CDR2 FQNEAQ. This CDR3 is built from 15 residues. Here the CDR3 reads CASSPANSDNQPQHF. The CDR3 DNA is TGTGCCAGCAGCCCAGCAAACTCCGACAATCAGCCCCAGCATTTT.

V gene TRBV5-4 combines with J gene TRBJ1-2, with TRBD1 matching over 10 bases. Per germline, CDR1 SGHNT and CDR2 YYREEE (reference sequence). This CDR3 is 17 amino acids long. Trimming cost V 1 base and J 1 base; bases outside gene matches: 7. The DNA for the CDR3 is TGTGCCAGCAGCTTGCGACAGGGGGCGCAGGTTAACTATGGCTACACCTTC. The encoded protein is CASSLRQGAQVNYGYTF.

This chain links TRBV19 with TRBJ1-2, with 7 bases aligning to TRBD1. This CDR3 comprises 13 residues. The J segment lost 8 bases and the V segment lost 3 bases, leaving 6 bases of the junction unmatched. Germline lookup yields CDR1 LNHDA and CDR2 SQIVND (reference sequence). CDR3 coding DNA: TGTGCCAGTAGTATCCGGACAGGCGGGGGCTACACCTTC. Residues: CASSIRTGGGYTF. Full variable domain (outside the CDR3, taken from reference TRBV19 and TRBJ1-2): DGGITQSPKYLFRKEGQNVTLSCEQNLNHDAMYWYRQDPGQGLRLIYYSQIVNDFQKGDIAEGYSVSREKKESFPLTVTSAQKNPTAFYLCASSIRTGGGYTFGSGTRLTVV.

V is TRBV2 and J is TRBJ1-1, with TRBD1 as a possible D gene (6 bases). Germline loops: CDR1 SNHLY, CDR2 FYNNEI. CDR3 length: 11 amino acids. CDR3 protein: CATGTFLEAFF. DNA for the CDR3: TGTGCAACCGGGACATTCCTTGAAGCTTTCTTT.

The chain links TRBV18 to TRBJ2-7; 7 bases map to TRBD1. CDR1 and CDR2 from the germline V gene are KGHSH and LQKENI. CDR3 length: 14 residues. V trimming: 3 bases; J trimming: 3 bases; junction bases outside the gene matches: 5. CDR3 protein: CASSPSRQGYEQYF. The CDR3 DNA sequence: TGTGCCAGCTCACCCTCCCGACAGGGCTACGAGCAGTACTTC.

This clone occurred once. The V and J genes are TRBV5-6 and TRBJ1-4; D gene ambiguous. The CDR3 consists of 11 residues. Germline V gene data show CDR1 as SGHDT and CDR2 as YYEEEE. The V gene lost 5 bases and the J gene lost 5 bases, with 4 bases spanning the gap. Here the CDR3 DNA reads TGTGCCAGCAGACACAATGAAAAACTGTTTTTT. Encoded protein: CASRHNEKLFF.

V usage is TRBV7-2 and J usage is TRBJ1-4; no firm D call. Trimming removed 5 bases at V and 7 bases at J, with 20 bases between. The CDR3 contains 16 residues. Looked up from germline, CDR1 is SGHTA and CDR2 is FQGNSA. CDR3 sequence: CASSPRTEERGEKLFF. The CDR3 bases are TGTGCCAGCAGCCCCCGGACGGAAGAACGGGGTGAAAAACTGTTTTTT.

The V and J genes are TRBV10-2 and TRBJ1-6; the match to TRBD1 covers 7 bases. The germline CDR1 and CDR2 sequences are WSHSY and SAAADI. The CDR3 loop spans 17 amino acids. V was clipped by 2 bases and J by 5 bases; unmatched bases: 9. The CDR3 protein is CASSEHGSGTDNSPLHF. CDR3 nucleotides: TGCGCCAGCAGTGAGCATGGTAGCGGGACAGATAATTCACCCCTCCACTTT.

This clone was counted once. The chain uses TRBV5-6 and TRBJ2-7, with 9 bases that match TRBD1. Germline values: CDR1 SGHDT, CDR2 YYEEEE. The CDR3 contains 15 residues. V lost 4 bases to trimming and J lost 2 bases; unmatched junction nucleotides: 7. The CDR3, as DNA: TGTGCCAGCAGCAGCAATGGACAGGGGACCTACGAGCAGTACTTC. It translates to CASSSNGQGTYEQYF.

The rearrangement joins TRBV5-8 to TRBJ1-3; 10 bases match TRBD1. Germline CDR1 is SGHTS and CDR2 is YDEGEE. V was pared by 4 bases and J by 2 bases, with 3 bases of the junction left unmatched. The CDR3 length is 15 residues. DNA of the CDR3: TGTGCCAGCAGCGCCGACAGGGGGCCTGGAAACACCATATATTTT. Amino acids: CASSADRGPGNTIYF.

The chain employs TRBV15 and TRBJ2-7; 9 bases agree with TRBD1. CDR3 length: 15 residues. With 2 bases clipped from V and 5 bases from J, the junction kept 7 bases outside the gene matches. Germline V gene data show CDR1 as LNHNV and CDR2 as YYDKDF (reference sequence). CDR3 sequence reads: CATSRPGTGFHEQYF. Written as DNA, the CDR3 is TGTGCCACCAGCAGACCCGGGACAGGGTTCCACGAGCAGTACTTC. The variable domain in full, with the rest retrieved from reference TRBV15 and TRBJ2-7, is DAMVIQNPRYQVTQFGKPVTLSCSQTLNHNVMYWYQQKSSQAPKLLFHYYDKDFNNEADTPDNFQSRRPNTSFCFLDIRSPGLGDTAMYLCATSRPGTGFHEQYFGPGTRLTVT.

The CDR3 DNA sequence: TGTGCCAGCAGCCGGGAGCTTTACAATGAGCAGTTCTTC. It translates to CASSRELYNEQFF. V gene TRBV3-1 (or the pseudogene TRBV3-2) combines with J gene TRBJ2-1, with a possible D match to TRBD2 (5 bases). V was shortened by 4 bases and J by 4 bases, with 8 bases between the two germline ends. This CDR3 has 13 amino acids. Germline CDR1 reads LGHDT; CDR2 reads YNNKEL (reference sequence).

This clone was detected only once. The same CDR3 can be traced to other DNA sequences in this sample. This chain connects TRBV19 to TRBJ2-3; TRBD2 agrees at 12 bases. V was pared by 6 bases and J by 1 base, with 5 bases of the junction left unmatched. Germline loops: CDR1 LNHDA, CDR2 SQIVND (reference sequence). The CDR3 consists of 16 residues. The CDR3 here is CASSPLAGGRTDTQYF. CDR3 in DNA: TGTGCCAGTAGCCCACTAGCGGGGGGCCGCACAGATACGCAGTATTTT.

The V gene is TRBV14, the J gene TRBJ1-1; no clear D. V shed 2 bases and J shed 6 bases, with 13 bases lying between them. Germline loops: CDR1 SGHDN, CDR2 FVKESK. This CDR3 has 14 residues. The CDR3: CASSQSRVVPEAFF. The CDR3 DNA follows: TGTGCCAGCAGCCAATCGCGGGTTGTCCCTGAAGCTTTCTTT. Full variable domain (outside the CDR3, taken from reference TRBV14 and TRBJ1-1): EAGVTQFPSHSVIEKGQTVTLRCDPISGHDNLYWYRRVMGKEIKFLLHFVKESKQDESGMPNNRFLAERTGGTYSTLKVQPAELEDSGVYFCASSQSRVVPEAFFGQGTRLTVV.

The chain has TRBV5-4 and TRBJ1-2, with TRBD1 matching over 10 bases. Germline values: CDR1 SGHNT, CDR2 YYREEE (reference sequence). J lost 6 bases, V lost 2 bases, and 4 bases had no gene match. The CDR3 runs to 14 residues. CDR3 nucleotides: TGTGCCAGCAGCTTAGACAGGGGGCGGGATGGCTACACCTTC. It is translated as CASSLDRGRDGYTF. Supplemented by reference TRBV5-4 and TRBJ1-2, the full variable domain reads ETGVTQSPTHLIKTRGQQVTLRCSSQSGHNTVSWYQQALGQGPQFIFQYYREEENGRGNFPPRFSGLQFPNYSSELNVNALELDDSALYLCASSLDRGRDGYTFGSGTRLTVV.

A word on this clone: This CDR3 is also generated by other DNA sequences in the sample. The V and J genes are TRBV7-9 and TRBJ2-7; tentative D call: TRBD1 (5 bases). Trimming shortened V by 2 bases and J by 3 bases, and 5 bases separated the two germline ends. Per the germline V gene, CDR1 is SEHNR and CDR2 is FQNEAQ (reference sequence). The CDR3 length is 12 residues. The CDR3 coding sequence is TGTGCCAGCAGCTTACAGGGCTACGAGCAGTACTTC. This gives the protein CASSLQGYEQYF.

The rearrangement uses TRBV4-1 and TRBJ2-7, with 10 bases matching TRBD1. Germline V gene data show CDR1 as MGHRA and CDR2 as YSYEKL. CDR3 size: 15 residues. Unmatched junction bases numbered 5, after V lost 5 bases and J lost 1 base. This CDR3 reads CASSEGQGRSYEQYF. The CDR3 DNA is TGCGCCAGCAGCGAGGGACAGGGGCGATCCTACGAGCAGTACTTC.

The chain combines TRBV15 with TRBJ2-1; D possibly corresponds to TRBD2 (5 bases). Looked up from germline, CDR1 is LNHNV and CDR2 is YYDKDF (reference sequence). CDR3 length equals 14 residues. The ends were cut back, 0 bases at V and 9 bases at J, with 12 bases in the middle. The CDR3 region is CATSREGLEGEQFF. CDR3 nucleotide sequence: TGTGCCACCAGCAGAGAGGGTCTAGAGGGTGAGCAGTTCTTC.

V is TRBV6-2 or TRBV6-3 and J is TRBJ2-7; 7 bases fit TRBD1. Germline V CDR1 and CDR2: MNHEY, SVGEGT. V lost 6 bases to trimming and J lost 3 bases; unmatched junction nucleotides: 8. The CDR3 length is 14 residues. As DNA, the CDR3 is TGTGCCAGCAGCCCAAGACAGGGACACTACGAGCAGTACTTC. It yields the protein CASSPRQGHYEQYF.

J is TRBJ2-3 and V is TRBV5-1; weak D call: TRBD1 (6 bases). Trimming took off 5 bases at V and 0 bases at J, with 13 bases between the two ends. Germline CDR1 SGHRS, CDR2 YFSETQ. The CDR3 covers 15 residues. CDR3 loop: CASSWGLASTDTQYF. The CDR3 bases are TGCGCCAGCAGTTGGGGGCTAGCTAGCACAGATACGCAGTATTTT. The entire variable domain, with the rest obtained from reference TRBV5-1 and TRBJ2-3, is as follows: KAGVTQTPRYLIKTRGQQVTLSCSPISGHRSVSWYQQTPGQGLQFLFEYFSETQRNKGNFPGRFSGRQFSNSRSEMNVSTLELGDSALYLCASSWGLASTDTQYFGPGTRLTVL.